This T cell receptor beta chain was observed in a study of blood T cell repertoires in COVID-19. Overall study: Some COVID-19 samples were acute and others convalescent; all came from the United States, Italy and Spain.

Per the authors' pipeline: Estimated nucleated cell counts came from reference gene primer amplification. Assay used: immunoSEQ multiplex PCR; TCRdb lists only in-frame clones, some missing. D and trimming were read from the DNA, whereas the V and J calls and clone size are those reported in that table. The sample holds over 200,000 clones; about nine tenths are singletons and the top ten take less than 3.5%. Per germline, CDR1 ENHRY and CDR2 SYGVKD. The CDR3 has 13 amino acids. V gave up 7 bases and J gave up 1 base, with 10 bases separating them. The TCR comes from a woman aged 60-70 years with acute or convalescent COVID-19. The sequenced sample consisted of peripheral blood. This chain links TRBV10-3 with TRBJ1-1; a possible D gene is TRBD1 (5 bases). The chain's CDR3 is CAIIGHPNTEAFF. The CDR3 DNA reads as TGTGCCATCATCGGACACCCGAACACTGAAGCTTTCTTT.